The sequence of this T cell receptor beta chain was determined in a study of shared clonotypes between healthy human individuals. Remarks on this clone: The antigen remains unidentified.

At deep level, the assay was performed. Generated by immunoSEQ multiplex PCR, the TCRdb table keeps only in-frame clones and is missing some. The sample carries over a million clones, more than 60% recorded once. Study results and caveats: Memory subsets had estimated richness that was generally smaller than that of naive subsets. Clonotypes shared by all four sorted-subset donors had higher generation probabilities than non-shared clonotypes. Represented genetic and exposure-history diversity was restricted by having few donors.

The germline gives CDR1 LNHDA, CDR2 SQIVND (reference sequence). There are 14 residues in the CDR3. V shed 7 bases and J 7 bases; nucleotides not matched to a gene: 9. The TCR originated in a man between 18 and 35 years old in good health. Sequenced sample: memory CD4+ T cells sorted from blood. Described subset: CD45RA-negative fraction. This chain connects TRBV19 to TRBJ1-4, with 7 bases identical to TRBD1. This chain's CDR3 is CASNQQGSFEKLFF. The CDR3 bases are TGTGCCAGTAACCAACAGGGGTCCTTTGAAAAACTGTTTTTT.